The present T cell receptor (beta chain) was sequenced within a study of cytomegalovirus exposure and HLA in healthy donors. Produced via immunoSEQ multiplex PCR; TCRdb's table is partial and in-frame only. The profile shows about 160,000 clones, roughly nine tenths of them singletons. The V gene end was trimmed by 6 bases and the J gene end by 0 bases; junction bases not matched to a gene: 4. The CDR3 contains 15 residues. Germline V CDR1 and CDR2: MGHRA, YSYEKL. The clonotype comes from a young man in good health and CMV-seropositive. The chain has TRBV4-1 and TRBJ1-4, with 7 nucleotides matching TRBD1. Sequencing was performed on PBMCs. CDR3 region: CASRYRGATNEKLFF. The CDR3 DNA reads TGCGCCAGCAGGTACAGGGGTGCAACTAATGAAAAACTGTTTTTT.